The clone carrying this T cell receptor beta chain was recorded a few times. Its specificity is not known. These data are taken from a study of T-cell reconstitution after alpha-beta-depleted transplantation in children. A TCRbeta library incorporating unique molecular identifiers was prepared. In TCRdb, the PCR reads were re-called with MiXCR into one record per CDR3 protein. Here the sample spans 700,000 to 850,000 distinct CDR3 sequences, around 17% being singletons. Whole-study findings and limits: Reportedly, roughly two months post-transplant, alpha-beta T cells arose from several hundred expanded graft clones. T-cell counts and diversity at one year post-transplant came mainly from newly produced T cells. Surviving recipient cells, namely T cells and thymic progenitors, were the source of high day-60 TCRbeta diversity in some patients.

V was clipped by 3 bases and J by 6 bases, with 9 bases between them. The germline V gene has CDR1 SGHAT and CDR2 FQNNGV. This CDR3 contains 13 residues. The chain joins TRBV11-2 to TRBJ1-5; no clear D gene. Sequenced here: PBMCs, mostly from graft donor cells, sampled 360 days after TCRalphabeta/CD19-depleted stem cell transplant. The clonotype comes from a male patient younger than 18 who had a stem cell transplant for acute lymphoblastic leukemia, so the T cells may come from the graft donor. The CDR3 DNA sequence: TGTGCCAGCAGCTTCAGGTTAGGTCAGCCCCAGCATTTT. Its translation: CASSFRLGQPQHF.